One sample yielded the 4 T cell receptor beta chains listed below, sequenced in a study of blood T cell repertoires in COVID-19. Measured with immunoSEQ multiplex PCR; TCRdb has only the in-frame clones, and not every one. The sample holds some 400,000 clones, roughly 91% seen once. The specimen was PBMCs or T cells enriched from blood (not recorded which). These receptors were collected from a woman aged 25 to 45 who had recovered from COVID-19.

The sample holds one count of this clone. The rearrangement uses TRBV12-3 or TRBV12-4 and TRBJ2-7; a weak D match, TRBD2 (6 bases). Deletions cut 6 bases from V and 2 bases from J, with 11 bases between. The CDR3 length is 13 residues. Here the CDR3 reads CASSPGDAYEQYF. The CDR3 DNA follows: TGTGCCAGCAGCCCGGGGGATGCCTACGAGCAGTACTTC.

This clone has only one observation. The V and J genes are TRBV28 and TRBJ1-5; 10 nucleotides line up with TRBD1. Germline V lookup: CDR1 MDHEN, CDR2 SYDVKM. This CDR3 region has 15 residues. Trimming removed 5 bases from V and 5 bases from J; junction bases left unmatched: 6. CDR3 DNA: TGTGCCAGCAGTCCCCGGACAGGGGGAGATCAGCCCCAGCATTTT. This translates into CASSPRTGGDQPQHF.

As DNA, the CDR3 is TGTGCCAGCAGCTTAGCGGTGGGGGAGGGCACTGAAGCTTTCTTT. Its protein product is CASSLAVGEGTEAFF. V gene TRBV7-2 combines with J gene TRBJ1-1; possibly TRBD1 for D (5 bases). The length of the CDR3 is 15 residues. CDR1 is SGHTA and CDR2 is FQGNSA in the germline V gene. The V end was cut by 0 bases, the J end by 4 bases, with 12 bases between.

The chain employs TRBV5-6 and TRBJ1-6; D not certain. Germline V gene data show CDR1 as SGHDT and CDR2 as YYEEEE. V was trimmed by 4 bases and J by 8 bases, leaving 22 bases between them. This CDR3 has 17 amino acids. CDR3 residues: CASSPDMGGGSDSPLHF. Here the CDR3 DNA reads TGTGCCAGCAGCCCCGACATGGGAGGAGGGTCCGATTCACCCCTCCACTTT.